Listed below are T cell receptor beta chains from one sample, sequenced in a study of cytomegalovirus exposure and HLA in healthy donors. Produced via immunoSEQ multiplex PCR; TCRdb's table is partial and in-frame only. The sample lists approximately 100,000 clones, roughly 82% occurring once. The sequencing input was PBMCs. The receptors stem from a woman between 50 and 59 years old in good health and CMV-seropositive. CDR3s include the opening cysteine and the closing phenylalanine or tryptophan. The D gene is left open where the match is weak. Expanded clones are given a class, and other clones once, few, many or no size at all.

.,TRBV27,TRBJ2-1,.,TGTGCCAGCAGTTTTTGGGGGGATGAGCAGTTCTTC,CASSFWGDEQFF
TRBD2,TRBV2,TRBJ2-5,.,TGTGCCAGCAAAGGGGGGACTAGCGGGGGAGCAGAGACCCAGTACTTC,CASKGGTSGGAETQYF
TRBD1,TRBV7-9,TRBJ1-1,.,TGTGCCAGCAGCTTACGGACCCCCGGACAGGCTGAAGCTTTCTTT,CASSLRTPGQAEAFF
.,TRBV10-3,TRBJ1-2,.,TGTGCCATCTTTAGTCTTCAGGAGGGCTATGGCTACACCTTC,CAIFSLQEGYGYTF
.,TRBV28,TRBJ2-3,.,TGTGCCAGCAGTTTGGGCAGGGGGGTGGTGGATACGCAGTATTTT,CASSLGRGVVDTQYF
.,TRBV19,TRBJ2-7,.,TGTGCCACTTCTCCTGGGGGCCCCTACGAGCAGTACTTC,CATSPGGPYEQYF
.,TRBV28,TRBJ1-1,.,TGTGCCAGCAGTTTATCAGGGGCGAACACTGAAGCTTTCTTT,CASSLSGANTEAFF
TRBD1,TRBV4-2,TRBJ1-2,.,TGTGCCAGCAGCCCGAGCGGACAGGGGTTAAGAAGTGGCTACACCTTC,CASSPSGQGLRSGYTF
TRBD2,TRBV27,TRBJ2-1,.,TGTGCCAGCAGTCCAAGGCTCGCGGGGGGCTACAATGAGCAGTTCTTC,CASSPRLAGGYNEQFF
TRBD1,TRBV9,TRBJ2-3,.,TGTGCCAGCAGCGTAGTAGGGACAGGGACAGATACGCAGTATTTT,CASSVVGTGTDTQYF
TRBD2,TRBV6-6,TRBJ2-5,.,TGTGCCAGCAGACGGCCGGGACTAGCGTCGCAAGAGACCCAGTACTTC,CASRRPGLASQETQYF
.,TRBV5-1,TRBJ2-5,.,TGCGCCAGCAGCTTGTGGGGCGGGGCGCAAGAGACCCAGTACTTC,CASSLWGGAQETQYF
.,TRBV25-1,TRBJ2-3,.,TGTGCCAGCAGTGAAGGCGGTAGCACAGATACGCAGTATTTT,CASSEGGSTDTQYF
TRBD1,TRBV10-3,TRBJ1-2,.,TGTGCCATCAAATCTGGGACAGGAGGTTACACCTTC,CAIKSGTGGYTF
TRBD2,TRBV2,TRBJ2-7,few,TGTGCCAGCAGTGGGGGACAGGGGGTGGTGACTAGCGGGGGGACCTACGAGCAGTACTTC,CASSGGQGVVTSGGTYEQYF
TRBD2,TRBV6-6,TRBJ2-1,.,TGTGCCAGCGACGACGGACTAGCGGGGGGGGGTGAGCAGTTCTTC,CASDDGLAGGGEQFF
TRBD1,TRBV14,TRBJ2-6,.,TGTGCCAGCAGCCATATGACAGGGTCCTATTCTGGGGCCAACGTCCTGACTTTC,CASSHMTGSYSGANVLTF
TRBD1,TRBV19,TRBJ1-2,.,TGTGCCAGTCGCCTTCTAGCAGGGGGCTTAGGATATGGCTACACCTTC,CASRLLAGGLGYGYTF
.,TRBV10-3,TRBJ1-5,.,TGTGCCATCAGTGGAGCCAGGGGAGACGGCAATCAGCCCCAGCATTTT,CAISGARGDGNQPQHF
.,TRBV4-3,TRBJ1-2,few,TGCGCCAGCAGCGGGGGGAACTATGGCTACACCTTC,CASSGGNYGYTF
.,TRBV9,TRBJ2-5,.,TGTGCCAGCAGCGTCTGGGGGCGGGAGACCCAGTACTTC,CASSVWGRETQYF
.,TRBV5-1,TRBJ1-3,.,TGCGCCAGCAGCCTCCCAGGAGGAAACACCATATATTTT,CASSLPGGNTIYF
.,TRBV7-9,TRBJ2-7,.,TGTGCCAGCAGCTTCGGGACAAATTACGAGCAGTACTTC,CASSFGTNYEQYF
.,TRBV27,TRBJ1-5,few,TGTGCCAGCAGTTTATTTTGGGGGCGCGATCTTCCGAATCAGCCCCAGCATTTT,CASSLFWGRDLPNQPQHF
.,TRBV15,TRBJ2-5,once,TGTGCCACCAGCAGAGGCGCCACTTACGGCCAAGAGACCCAGTACTTC,CATSRGATYGQETQYF
.,TRBV5-1,TRBJ2-3,once,TGCGCCAGCAGCTTGGCTAGCCGTGAACCCCTCGGGTTCACAGATACGCAGTATTTT,CASSLASREPLGFTDTQYF
.,TRBV6-6,TRBJ1-2,.,TGTGCCAGCAGTCCCCTCGCCAGTGGCTACACCTTC,CASSPLASGYTF
.,TRBV5-1,TRBJ1-1,.,TGCGCCAGCAGCTTGGGCACAGGCTTGGACACTGAAGCTTTCTTT,CASSLGTGLDTEAFF
TRBD2,TRBV18,TRBJ2-1,.,TGTGCCAGCTCACTCCCTTTAGCGGGGCAGTTCTTC,CASSLPLAGQFF